These 2 T cell receptor beta chains share one sample of origin, sequenced in a study of beta chain features in type 1 diabetes. The sequenced template was cDNA made from the entire isolated RNA. Sequenced by immunoSEQ multiplex PCR; TCRdb stores in-frame clones only, minus some. The data contain about 900,000 clones, roughly a sixth of them seen just once; the ten biggest clones take up 0.023%. Sequenced input: naive CD4+ T cells from blood. These receptors originate from a woman younger than 30 in good health.

J is TRBJ2-7 and V is TRBV18; 10 bases line up with TRBD1. V lost 3 bases and J lost 3; bases outside the gene matches: 11. The CDR3 contains 17 residues. The germline V gene encodes CDR1 KGHSH and CDR2 LQKENI. DNA for the CDR3: TGTGCCAGCTCACCCCATCTCAGAGGGACAGGGGACTACGAGCAGTACTTC. This gives the protein CASSPHLRGTGDYEQYF.

This clone was seen more than once but under ten times. The CDR3 DNA follows: TGTGCCAGCAGCCACGGGACTGCGAGCGAGCCCCAGCATTTT. Its protein is CASSHGTASEPQHF. The chain carries TRBV7-2 and TRBJ1-5; D possibly corresponds to TRBD1 (5 bases). The CDR3 extends over 14 amino acids. V lost 5 bases to trimming and J lost 8 bases, with 16 bases between them. CDR1 SGHTA and CDR2 FQGNSA come from the germline V gene.